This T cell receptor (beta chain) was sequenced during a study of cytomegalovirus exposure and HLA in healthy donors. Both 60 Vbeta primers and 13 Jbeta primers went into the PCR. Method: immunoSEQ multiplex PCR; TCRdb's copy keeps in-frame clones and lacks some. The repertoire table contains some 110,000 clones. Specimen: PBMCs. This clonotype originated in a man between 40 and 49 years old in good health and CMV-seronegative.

DNA for the CDR3: TGTGCCAGCAGCTTAGCCCCGGACAGTTATGGCTACACCTTC. Translation: CASSLAPDSYGYTF. This sequence joins TRBV11-2 and TRBJ1-2, with D tentatively TRBD1 (6 bases). CDR1 SGHAT and CDR2 FQNNGV come from the germline V gene. The V and J ends lost 1 base and 5 bases respectively, with 11 bases between them. The CDR3 is 14 amino acids.